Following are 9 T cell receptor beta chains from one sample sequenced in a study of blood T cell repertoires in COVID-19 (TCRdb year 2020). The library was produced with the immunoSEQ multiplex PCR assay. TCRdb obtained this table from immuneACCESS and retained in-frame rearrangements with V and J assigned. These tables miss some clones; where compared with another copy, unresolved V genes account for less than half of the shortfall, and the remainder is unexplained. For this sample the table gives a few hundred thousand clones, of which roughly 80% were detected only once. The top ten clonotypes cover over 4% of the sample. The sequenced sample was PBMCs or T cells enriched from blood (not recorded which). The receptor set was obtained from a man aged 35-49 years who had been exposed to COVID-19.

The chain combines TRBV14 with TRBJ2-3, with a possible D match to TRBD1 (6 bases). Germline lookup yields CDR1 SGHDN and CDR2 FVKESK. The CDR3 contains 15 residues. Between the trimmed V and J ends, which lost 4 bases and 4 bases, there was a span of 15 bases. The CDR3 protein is CASSLTGMSADTQYF. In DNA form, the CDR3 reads TGTGCCAGCAGCCTAACAGGGATGTCGGCAGATACGCAGTATTTT.

The CDR3 sequence: CASSLDGLEKLFF. The CDR3 nucleotides are TGTGCCAGCAGCTTAGACGGGTTGGAAAAACTGTTTTTT. V gene TRBV7-2 combines with J gene TRBJ1-4; no definite D call. The CDR3 has 13 amino acids. The V end lost 1 base, the J end lost 8 bases, and 8 bases lay between the germline ends. The V gene's germline CDR1 is SGHTA and CDR2 FQGNSA.

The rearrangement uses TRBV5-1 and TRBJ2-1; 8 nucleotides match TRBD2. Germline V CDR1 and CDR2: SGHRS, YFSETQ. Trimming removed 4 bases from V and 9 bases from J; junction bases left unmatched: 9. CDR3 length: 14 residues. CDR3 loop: CASSARGGSGEQFF. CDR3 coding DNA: TGCGCCAGCAGCGCTCGGGGGGGCTCCGGTGAGCAGTTCTTC.

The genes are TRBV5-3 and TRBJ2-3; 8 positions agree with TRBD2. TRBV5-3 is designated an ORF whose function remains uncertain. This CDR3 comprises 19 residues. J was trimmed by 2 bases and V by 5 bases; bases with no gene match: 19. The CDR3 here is CARRDSGTGLLQFTDTQYF. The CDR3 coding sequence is TGTGCCAGAAGAGATAGCGGGACGGGGCTCTTACAGTTCACAGATACGCAGTATTTT.

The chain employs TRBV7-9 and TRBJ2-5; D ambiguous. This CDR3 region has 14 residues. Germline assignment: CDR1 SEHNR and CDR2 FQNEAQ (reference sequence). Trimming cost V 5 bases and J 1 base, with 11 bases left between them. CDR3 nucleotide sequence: TGTGCCAGCAGCCCACCCGAGCCCCAAGAGACCCAGTACTTC. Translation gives CASSPPEPQETQYF. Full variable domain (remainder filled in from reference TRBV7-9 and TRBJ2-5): DTGVSQNPRHKITKRGQNVTFRCDPISEHNRLYWYRQTLGQGPEFLTYFQNEAQLEKSRLLSDRFSAERPKGSFSTLEIQRTEQGDSAMYLCASSPPEPQETQYFGPGTRLLVL.

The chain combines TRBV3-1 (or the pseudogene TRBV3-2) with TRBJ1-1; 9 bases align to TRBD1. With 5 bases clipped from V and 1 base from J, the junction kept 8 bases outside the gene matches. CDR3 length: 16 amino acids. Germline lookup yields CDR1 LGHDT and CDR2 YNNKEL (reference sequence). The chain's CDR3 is CASSKRTGVWNTEAFF. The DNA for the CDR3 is TGTGCCAGCAGCAAGCGGACAGGGGTATGGAACACTGAAGCTTTCTTT.

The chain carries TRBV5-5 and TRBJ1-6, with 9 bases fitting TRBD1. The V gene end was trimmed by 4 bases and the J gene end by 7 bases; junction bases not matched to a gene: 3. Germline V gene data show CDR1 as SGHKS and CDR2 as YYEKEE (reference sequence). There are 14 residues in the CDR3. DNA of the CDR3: TGTGCCAGCAGCGGTGACAGGGGGAATTCACCCCTCCACTTT. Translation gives CASSGDRGNSPLHF.

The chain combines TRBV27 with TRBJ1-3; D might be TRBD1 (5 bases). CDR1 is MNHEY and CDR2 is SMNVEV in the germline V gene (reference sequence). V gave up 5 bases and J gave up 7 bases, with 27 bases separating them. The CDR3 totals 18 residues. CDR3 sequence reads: CASSPKAGRALERNTIYF. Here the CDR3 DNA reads TGTGCCAGCAGTCCCAAGGCGGGACGCGCCCTTGAACGGAACACCATATATTTT.

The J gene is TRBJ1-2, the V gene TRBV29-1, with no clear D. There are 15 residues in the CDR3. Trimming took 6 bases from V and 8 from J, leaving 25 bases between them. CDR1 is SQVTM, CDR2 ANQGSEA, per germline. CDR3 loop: CSVLIVRLSGSGYTF. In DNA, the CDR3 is TGCAGCGTACTCATTGTGCGGCTTTCGGGATCCGGCTACACCTTC. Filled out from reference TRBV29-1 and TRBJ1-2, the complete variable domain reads SAVISQKPSRDICQRGTSLTIQCQVDSQVTMMFWYRQQPGQSLTLIATANQGSEATYESGFVIDKFPISRPNLTFSTLTVSNMSPEDSSIYLCSVLIVRLSGSGYTFGSGTRLTVV.